A single sample gave rise to the 25 T cell receptor beta chains below, sequenced in a study of T cell responses to AZD1222 COVID-19 vaccine. TCRdb's table, derived via immunoSEQ multiplex PCR, lists solely in-frame clones and lacks some. The sample includes 95,000 to 150,000 clones, roughly 87% of them seen just once. This sample comprised peripheral blood, obtained on day 0 of AZD1222 vaccination. All receptors come from an adult in good health.

The chain uses TRBV5-1 and TRBJ2-3, with 7 bases aligning to TRBD1. The CDR3 sequence is 14 residues long. J gave up 4 bases and V 2 bases, and 4 bases lay outside the gene matches. The germline V gene encodes CDR1 SGHRS and CDR2 YFSETQ. In DNA form, the CDR3 reads TGCGCCAGCAGCTTCCGACAGGGTGCAGATACGCAGTATTTT. It codes for CASSFRQGADTQYF.

This clone was observed a handful of times. V gene TRBV13 combines with J gene TRBJ2-7; the D is unclear. CDR1 and CDR2 (germline): PRHDT, FYEKMQ (reference sequence). CDR3 size: 12 residues. V was pared by 4 bases and J by 7 bases, with 11 bases between. The DNA for the CDR3 is TGTGCCAGCAGCTCGGGCGTCGGGGAGCAGTACTTC. Protein: CASSSGVGEQYF.

The chain uses TRBV28 and TRBJ2-7, with 10 bases fitting TRBD1. Germline-derived CDR1 and CDR2 are MDHEN and SYDVKM. J lost 3 bases, V lost 5 bases, and 7 bases had no gene match. CDR3 length: 15 residues. DNA for the CDR3: TGTGCCAGCAGTAAACCGGGACAGGGGTACTACGAGCAGTACTTC. Amino acid sequence: CASSKPGQGYYEQYF.

The genes are TRBV20-1 and TRBJ2-7; 8 nucleotides align to TRBD2. Germline V lookup: CDR1 DFQATT, CDR2 SNEGSKA (reference sequence). The length of the CDR3 is 15 residues. The V gene end was trimmed by 3 bases and the J gene end by 3 bases; junction bases not matched to a gene: 10. For the CDR3, the DNA is TGCAGTGCTAGTAGACCCGGCGGGAGGAACTACGAGCAGTACTTC. Its protein product is CSASRPGGRNYEQYF.

This chain links TRBV5-6 with TRBJ2-7; D possibly matches TRBD1 or TRBD2 (5 bases each). The CDR3 totals 16 residues. Germline V gene data show CDR1 as SGHDT and CDR2 as YYEEEE. Trimming pared 0 bases from V and 0 bases from J, leaving 13 bases between. The CDR3 protein is CASSLVRDGSSYEQYF. The CDR3, as DNA: TGTGCCAGCAGCTTGGTTCGGGACGGCAGCTCCTACGAGCAGTACTTC.

This clone was detected only a few times. The chain joins TRBV28 to TRBJ1-2, with D uncertain. This CDR3 comprises 11 residues. Trimming shortened V by 7 bases and J by 4 bases, and 7 bases separated the two germline ends. Germline V CDR1 and CDR2: MDHEN, SYDVKM. CDR3: CASMQRYGYTF. The CDR3 bases are TGTGCCAGCATGCAGCGCTATGGCTACACCTTC.

The chain carries TRBV15 and TRBJ1-5; D perhaps matches TRBD1 (5 bases). With 5 bases removed from V and 4 bases from J, the gap between germline ends came to 12 bases. Per germline, CDR1 LNHNV and CDR2 YYDKDF (reference sequence). The CDR3 totals 14 residues. CDR3 DNA sequence: TGTGCCACCAGCGAGGTCGGGGGGAATCAGCCCCAGCATTTT. It specifies CATSEVGGNQPQHF.

The rearrangement joins TRBV3-1 (or the pseudogene TRBV3-2) to TRBJ2-5; D might be TRBD1 or TRBD2, each matching 5 bases. There are 13 residues in the CDR3. Germline V CDR1 and CDR2: LGHDT, YNNKEL (reference sequence). Trimming took 5 bases from V and 5 from J, leaving 12 bases between them. CDR3 bases: TGTGCCAGCAGCACCCGGGGCGGGGAGACCCAGTACTTC. This sequence encodes CASSTRGGETQYF.

The genes are TRBV7-9 and TRBJ2-7; perhaps TRBD2 as D (6 bases). The ends were cut back, 3 bases at V and 1 base at J, with 19 bases in the middle. The CDR3 runs 17 residues. Germline assignment: CDR1 SEHNR and CDR2 FQNEAQ (reference sequence). The CDR3 region is CASSFSTGGILSYEQYF. The DNA for the CDR3 is TGTGCCAGCAGCTTTTCGACTGGGGGGATCCTATCCTACGAGCAGTACTTC. The complete variable domain, with remaining parts taken from reference TRBV7-9 and TRBJ2-7, reads DTGVSQNPRHKITKRGQNVTFRCDPISEHNRLYWYRQTLGQGPEFLTYFQNEAQLEKSRLLSDRFSAERPKGSFSTLEIQRTEQGDSAMYLCASSFSTGGILSYEQYFGPGTRLTVT.

The chain has TRBV28 and TRBJ1-5, with a tentative D call TRBD1 (5 bases). V was shortened by 4 bases and J by 11 bases, with 9 bases between the two germline ends. This CDR3 comprises 11 residues. Germline lookup yields CDR1 MDHEN and CDR2 SYDVKM. DNA for the CDR3: TGTGCCAGCAGTTCCCGCAGGGCCCAGCATTTT. This codes for CASSSRRAQHF.

V gene TRBV5-8 combines with J gene TRBJ2-2; D is perhaps TRBD2 (6 bases). V lost 3 bases to trimming and J lost 2 bases, with 11 bases between them. The germline V gene encodes CDR1 SGHTS and CDR2 YDEGEE. The CDR3 loop spans 15 amino acids. CDR3 nucleotide sequence: TGTGCCAGCAGCTCGGGGGTCCTAAACACCGGGGAGCTGTTTTTT. Translated, it gives CASSSGVLNTGELFF.

This clone was recorded only once. The chain links TRBV2 to TRBJ1-2, with 7 bases lining up with TRBD1. Germline V CDR1 and CDR2: SNHLY, FYNNEI. V lost 2 bases, J lost 4 bases, and 1 base stayed unmatched. The CDR3 totals 13 residues. CDR3 in amino acids: CASSETGVYGYTF. The CDR3 DNA reads as TGTGCCAGCAGTGAAACAGGGGTCTATGGCTACACCTTC.

V and J are TRBV11-2 and TRBJ1-2; unclear D gene. Germline CDR1 SGHAT, CDR2 FQNNGV. This CDR3 region has 16 residues. The V and J ends lost 6 bases and 6 bases respectively, with 23 bases between them. CDR3 in amino acids: CASRPIKAGRAHGYTF. As DNA, the CDR3 is TGTGCCAGCAGACCAATAAAGGCGGGTAGAGCTCATGGCTACACCTTC. Full variable domain (outside the CDR3, taken from reference TRBV11-2 and TRBJ1-2): EAGVAQSPRYKIIEKRQSVAFWCNPISGHATLYWYQQILGQGPKLLIQFQNNGVVDDSQLPKDRFSAERLKGVDSTLKIQPAKLEDSAVYLCASRPIKAGRAHGYTFGSGTRLTVV.

This rearrangement joins TRBV15 to TRBJ2-3; D unclear. Germline V gene sequence: CDR1 LNHNV, CDR2 YYDKDF (reference sequence). V lost 3 bases and J lost 1, with 5 bases in between. The CDR3 consists of 13 residues. CDR3 nucleotide sequence: TGTGCCACCAGCAGGCCCGGCACAGATACGCAGTATTTT. Amino acids: CATSRPGTDTQYF.

V is TRBV28 and J is TRBJ1-5; D remains ambiguous. V was clipped by 3 bases and J by 6 bases, with 12 bases between them. Germline loops: CDR1 MDHEN, CDR2 SYDVKM. The CDR3 is 14 residues long. For the CDR3, the DNA is TGTGCCAGCAGTTTCCCCGCATTTAGTCAGCCCCAGCATTTT. Protein: CASSFPAFSQPQHF.

This rearrangement joins TRBV30 to TRBJ2-3, with no clear D. The CDR3 is made up of 11 amino acids. V dropped 0 bases and J dropped 5 bases, with 3 bases sitting between them. Per the germline V gene, CDR1 is GTSNPN and CDR2 is SVGIG (reference sequence). The CDR3 loop reads CAWSVIDTQYF. As DNA, the CDR3 is TGTGCCTGGAGTGTAATAGATACGCAGTATTTT.

This chain links TRBV2 with TRBJ1-3; D gene ambiguous. The V end was cut by 4 bases, the J end by 7 bases, with 8 bases between. Germline V gives CDR1 SNHLY, CDR2 FYNNEI. This CDR3 comprises 12 residues. The CDR3 loop reads CASSAILNTIYF. Here the CDR3 DNA reads TGTGCCAGCAGTGCTATTCTGAACACCATATATTTT.

The rearrangement uses TRBV7-8 and TRBJ2-1; 8 nucleotides line up with TRBD2. The CDR3 loop spans 15 amino acids. CDR1 is SGHVS and CDR2 is FQNEAQ in the germline V gene. Trimming at V came to 5 bases and at J to 9 bases, leaving 12 bases not matched to a gene. The CDR3 bases are TGTGCCAGCAGCCCTCCCGCCGGGGGGGTTGGTGAGCAGTTCTTC. It specifies CASSPPAGGVGEQFF.

This clone showed up just a few times. The V and J genes are TRBV3-1 (or the pseudogene TRBV3-2) and TRBJ1-3; D gene unclear. Trimming stripped 3 bases from V and 2 bases from J, with 8 bases between. This CDR3 comprises 14 residues. Germline loops: CDR1 LGHDT, CDR2 YNNKEL (reference sequence). The CDR3 loop reads CASSQSGAGNTIYF. The CDR3 DNA sequence: TGTGCCAGCAGCCAGTCGGGCGCTGGAAACACCATATATTTT.

DNA of the CDR3: TGCGCCAGCAGCCTTAACCCTGGGAACAGATGGGGGACTGAAGCTTTCTTT. Residues: CASSLNPGNRWGTEAFF. This chain connects TRBV4-1 to TRBJ1-1; D possibly corresponds to TRBD1 (5 bases). The CDR3 loop spans 17 amino acids. V was pared by 4 bases and J by 5 bases, with 23 bases between. CDR1 and CDR2 (germline): MGHRA, YSYEKL.

The rearrangement links TRBV19 to TRBJ1-5; possible D gene TRBD1, 5 bases. V lost 6 bases, J lost 0 bases, and 15 bases lay in between. The germline CDR1 and CDR2 sequences are LNHDA and SQIVND (reference sequence). This CDR3 is 16 amino acids long. CDR3 nucleotides: TGTGCCAGTAGCGCCGTAAGACAGACTAGCAATCAGCCCCAGCATTTT. Translation: CASSAVRQTSNQPQHF.

This clone has just one count. This chain uses TRBV30 with TRBJ2-7, with D perhaps TRBD2 (5 bases). This CDR3 has 12 amino acids. Germline CDR1 is GTSNPN and CDR2 is SVGIG (reference sequence). With 3 bases removed from V and 3 bases from J, the gap between germline ends came to 9 bases. Written as DNA, the CDR3 is TGTGCCTGGAGCCCTACTAGCTACGAGCAGTACTTC. This translates into CAWSPTSYEQYF.

This clone appeared a single time. The V call is TRBV11-3, the J call TRBJ2-1, with 8 bases that match TRBD1. The CDR3 sequence is 16 residues long. V lost 4 bases and J lost 9; bases outside the gene matches: 14. The V gene's germline CDR1 is SGHNT and CDR2 YENEEA. The CDR3 protein is CASSYLGQAAGTEQFF. The CDR3 DNA is TGTGCCAGCAGCTATCTGGGACAGGCGGCCGGCACTGAGCAGTTCTTC.

This rearrangement joins TRBV11-3 to TRBJ2-5; 10 bases are a match to TRBD1. This CDR3 has 13 residues. The germline gives CDR1 SGHNT, CDR2 YENEEA. V was pared by 5 bases and J by 6 bases, with 3 bases of the junction left unmatched. The CDR3 nucleotides are TGTGCCAGCAGCCTGACAGGGGGCAAGACCCAGTACTTC. Residues: CASSLTGGKTQYF.

The chain recombines TRBV11-3 with TRBJ1-1; D remains ambiguous. This CDR3 region has 13 residues. Per the germline V gene, CDR1 is SGHNT and CDR2 is YENEEA. The V and J ends lost 1 base and 5 bases respectively, with 8 bases between them. The CDR3 protein is CASSLGVVTEAFF. The CDR3 bases are TGTGCCAGCAGCTTAGGGGTGGTAACTGAAGCTTTCTTT.